The present TCR beta chain was sequenced within a study of shared clonotypes between healthy human individuals. Overall study context: A couple of women and a few men aged 18 to 49 made up the donors. Study-wide results and limits: Investigators collected only blood, and repertoires in tissues likely differ.

With V trimmed by 0 bases and J by 5 bases, 4 bases remained unmatched. Germline CDR1 is SGHRS and CDR2 is YFSETQ. The CDR3 totals 14 residues. CD8 cells classed as naive were CD45RO-negative and positively selected for CCR7, excluding terminally differentiated effector memory CD45RA+ cells. Of note for this clone: Its antigen is currently unknown.

It was roughly 210 ng DNA, 30,000 or so T cell genomes, that sorted-subset replicate PCRs used. Sequenced by immunoSEQ multiplex PCR; TCRdb stores in-frame clones only, minus some. This table has some 2.1 million clones, around 96% appearing once. The source material was naive CD8+ T cells sorted from blood. The chain carries TRBV5-1 and TRBJ2-7, with 8 bases lining up with TRBD1. This sequence was found in a man aged 18 to 29 in good health. This CDR3 is CASSLAGGRNEQYF. The CDR3 DNA follows: TGCGCCAGCAGCTTGGCAGGGGGCAGGAACGAGCAGTACTTC.